One and the same sample provided the 11 T cell receptor beta chains below, sequenced in a study of T cell responses to AZD1222 COVID-19 vaccine. Libraries were prepared by immunoSEQ multiplex PCR; TCRdb keeps only in-frame clonotypes and omits some of them. The data contain 150,000 to 200,000 clones, approximately 95% of them singletons. Material: peripheral blood, obtained on day 0 of AZD1222 vaccination. These TCRs come from an adult in good health.

This rearrangement joins TRBV30 to TRBJ1-5; D perhaps matches TRBD1 (5 bases). This CDR3 region has 13 residues. With 7 bases removed from V and 7 bases from J, the gap between germline ends came to 17 bases. Per the germline V gene, CDR1 is GTSNPN and CDR2 is SVGIG (reference sequence). The CDR3 DNA reads TGTGCCTTGGGACTCGGGAATGGGCAGCCCCAGCATTTT. This codes for CALGLGNGQPQHF.

The chain recombines TRBV5-1 with TRBJ2-3; 12 bases line up with TRBD2. In germline, CDR1 is SGHRS, CDR2 YFSETQ. The CDR3 extends over 18 amino acids. The junction had 15 bases not matched to a gene; V was cut back by 4 bases and J by 6 bases. This CDR3 reads CASSLLALAGGPSDTQYF. The CDR3 DNA is TGCGCCAGCAGCCTCCTGGCCCTAGCGGGAGGGCCCTCGGATACGCAGTATTTT.

The gene calls are TRBV6-5 and TRBJ1-2; D might be TRBD1 (6 bases). This CDR3 has 14 amino acids. The germline CDR1 and CDR2 sequences are MNHEY and SVGAGI. Between the trimmed V and J ends, which lost 6 bases and 3 bases, there was a span of 14 bases. In DNA, the CDR3 is TGTGCCAGCAGCCCAAGACAGGATTACTATGGCTACACCTTC. Its protein is CASSPRQDYYGYTF.

CDR3 sequence: CASSPDSTDTQYF. The CDR3 bases are TGTGCCAGCAGCCCAGACAGTACAGATACGCAGTATTTT. The rearrangement joins TRBV7-9 to TRBJ2-3; a possible D gene is TRBD1 (5 bases). CDR1 is SEHNR and CDR2 is FQNEAQ in the germline V gene (reference sequence). With 5 bases removed from V and 3 bases from J, the gap between germline ends came to 9 bases. The CDR3 sequence is 13 residues long.

The rearrangement uses TRBV6-2 or TRBV6-3 and TRBJ1-1; tentative D call: TRBD1 (6 bases). CDR3 length: 13 amino acids. Between the trimmed V and J ends, which lost 2 bases and 6 bases, there was a span of 10 bases. Germline V gene data show CDR1 as MNHEY and CDR2 as SVGEGT. This chain's CDR3 is CASSYQGIAEAFF. The CDR3 DNA is TGTGCCAGCAGTTACCAGGGGATAGCTGAAGCTTTCTTT.

V gene TRBV3-1 (or the pseudogene TRBV3-2) combines with J gene TRBJ2-3, with 9 bases matching TRBD2. The CDR3 is 15 residues long. J gave up 2 bases and V 4 bases, and 4 bases lay outside the gene matches. CDR1 is LGHDT, CDR2 YNNKEL, per germline (reference sequence). This chain's CDR3 is CASSLGTSFTDTQYF. In DNA form, the CDR3 reads TGTGCCAGCAGCCTCGGGACTAGCTTCACAGATACGCAGTATTTT.

The chain links TRBV3-1 (or the pseudogene TRBV3-2) to TRBJ1-2; 7 bases fit TRBD1. V was clipped by 3 bases and J by 4 bases; unmatched bases: 11. CDR1 LGHDT and CDR2 YNNKEL come from the germline V gene (reference sequence). This CDR3 has 16 amino acids. CDR3 sequence (DNA): TGTGCCAGCAGCCAGTATGCCGGGACAGTCAGCTATGGCTACACCTTC. It is translated as CASSQYAGTVSYGYTF.

The chain is built from TRBV11-2 and TRBJ2-1; TRBD2 aligns across 7 bases. The germline gives CDR1 SGHAT, CDR2 FQNNGV. The CDR3 runs 16 residues. Unmatched junction bases numbered 4, after V lost 2 bases and J lost 0 bases. CDR3 bases: TGTGCCAGCAGCTTAAAGCGGGGAAGCTCCTACAATGAGCAGTTCTTC. Protein product: CASSLKRGSSYNEQFF.

The J gene is TRBJ1-2, the V gene TRBV4-2; D possibly corresponds to TRBD1 (5 bases). Germline values: CDR1 LGHNA, CDR2 YNFKEQ. The CDR3 contains 15 residues. Between the trimmed V and J ends, which lost 2 bases and 7 bases, there was a span of 17 bases. In DNA form, the CDR3 reads TGTGCCAGCAGCCAACCCTATCAGGGAAGGTCTGGCTACACCTTC. This codes for CASSQPYQGRSGYTF.

This chain connects TRBV7-9 to TRBJ1-5; no clear D. This CDR3 has 14 amino acids. Trimming left V 7 bases short and J 3 bases short, with 13 bases between. Germline-derived CDR1 and CDR2 are SEHNR and FQNEAQ (reference sequence). The DNA of the CDR3 is TGTGCCAGCAACAACGGGCGGTACAATCAGCCCCAGCATTTT. This sequence encodes CASNNGRYNQPQHF.

The rearrangement joins TRBV19 to TRBJ1-4; D is uncertain. The CDR3 loop spans 14 amino acids. The V gene lost 3 bases and the J gene lost 8 bases, with 13 bases spanning the gap. Germline CDR1 is LNHDA and CDR2 is SQIVND (reference sequence). CDR3 sequence: CASSMRSRGEKLFF. The CDR3 coding sequence is TGTGCCAGTAGTATGAGGTCGCGAGGGGAAAAACTGTTTTTT.